These 30 T cell receptor beta chains were all obtained from the same sample, sequenced in a study of identical twins. TCRdb reprocessed the 5' RACE reads via MiXCR and lists one record per CDR3 protein. The sample holds approximately 600,000 distinct CDR3 sequences, roughly 9.9% seen once. The same specimen was also included in a second study, on yellow fever vaccine responses in identical twins.

Sequencing was carried out using PBMCs. Receptor source: a woman under 30 in good health.

This clonotype came up a few times. This rearrangement joins TRBV29-1 to TRBJ2-5; TRBD1 aligns across 12 bases. Germline CDR1 is SQVTM and CDR2 is ANQGSEA. This CDR3 has 17 amino acids. With 0 bases clipped from V and 0 bases from J, the junction kept 5 bases outside the gene matches. CDR3 sequence (DNA): TGCAGCGTTGAAGATCCCGGGACAGGGGGCAACCAAGAGACCCAGTACTTC. Translated, it gives CSVEDPGTGGNQETQYF.

V and J are TRBV4-3 and TRBJ2-7; 7 nucleotides agree with TRBD2. Germline lookup yields CDR1 LGHNA and CDR2 YSLEER. Trimming took 0 bases from V and 3 from J; bases not matched to a gene: 8. This CDR3 has 16 residues. The CDR3 nucleotides read TGCGCCAGCAGCCAAGATGAGGGCGGGAGCGGCTACGAGCAGTACTTC. It translates to CASSQDEGGSGYEQYF.

This clonotype was seen ten or more times. The chain couples TRBV19 to TRBJ2-2; TRBD1 aligns across 8 bases. Germline V CDR1 and CDR2: LNHDA, SQIVND (reference sequence). This CDR3 has 13 amino acids. Losses at the gene ends were 6 bases for V and 10 bases for J; bases not matched to a gene: 7. CDR3 amino acids: CASSQGASVELFF. CDR3 sequence (DNA): TGTGCCAGTAGCCAGGGGGCCTCGGTGGAGCTGTTTTTT.

This clonotype was observed many times. V is TRBV6-2 or TRBV6-3 and J is TRBJ2-1; D gene unclear. V was trimmed by 2 bases and J by 5 bases, leaving 10 bases between them. This CDR3 contains 14 residues. Germline V CDR1 and CDR2: MNHEY, SVGEGT. This chain's CDR3 is CASSYQAVNNEQFF. The CDR3 coding sequence is TGTGCCAGCAGTTACCAGGCGGTAAACAATGAGCAGTTCTTC.

The V and J genes are TRBV7-9 and TRBJ2-1, with TRBD2 identical over 13 bases. The CDR3 loop spans 15 amino acids. Germline lookup yields CDR1 SEHNR and CDR2 FQNEAQ (reference sequence). Losses at the gene ends were 7 bases for V and 8 bases for J; bases not matched to a gene: 8. CDR3 sequence (DNA): TGTGCCAGCAACAGACTAGCGGGAGGTTTCGATGAGCAGTTCTTC. Translated, it gives CASNRLAGGFDEQFF. Supplemented by reference TRBV7-9 and TRBJ2-1, the full variable domain reads DTGVSQNPRHKITKRGQNVTFRCDPISEHNRLYWYRQTLGQGPEFLTYFQNEAQLEKSRLLSDRFSAERPKGSFSTLEIQRTEQGDSAMYLCASNRLAGGFDEQFFGPGTRLTVL.

In its sample, this clonotype was seen a few times. This chain uses TRBV11-2 with TRBJ2-1; D is possibly TRBD1 (6 bases). CDR3 length: 14 amino acids. The germline V gene has CDR1 SGHAT and CDR2 FQNNGV. Trimming left V 6 bases short and J 6 bases short, with 15 bases between. The CDR3 sequence is CASSFTTGTNEQFF. DNA for the CDR3: TGTGCCAGCAGTTTCACCACAGGGACCAATGAGCAGTTCTTC.

V usage is TRBV9 and J usage is TRBJ2-7; weak D call: TRBD1 (5 bases). The germline V gene encodes CDR1 SGDLS and CDR2 YYNGEE. V dropped 3 bases and J dropped 5 bases, with 9 bases sitting between them. The CDR3 length is 12 residues. The CDR3 coding sequence is TGTGCCAGCAGCGCTACAGGTAACGAGCAGTACTTC. Protein sequence: CASSATGNEQYF.

This chain connects TRBV12-3 or TRBV12-4 to TRBJ2-2; TRBD2 agrees at 9 bases. V lost 6 bases, J lost 4 bases, and 9 bases stayed unmatched. The length of the CDR3 is 16 residues. The CDR3 protein is CASSNRLAVGTGELFF. CDR3 coding DNA: TGTGCCAGCAGCAATAGACTAGCGGTGGGCACCGGGGAGCTGTTTTTT.

This clonotype has more than one count but fewer than ten. The chain employs TRBV6-4 and TRBJ2-7; tentatively, D is TRBD2 (6 bases). V lost 4 bases and J lost 2, with 12 bases in between. Germline loops: CDR1 MRHNA, CDR2 SNTAGT. CDR3 length equals 14 residues. CDR3: CASSVYSGTYEQYF. Written as DNA, the CDR3 is TGTGCCAGCAGTGTTTATAGCGGCACCTACGAGCAGTACTTC.

A remark on this clonotype: One base away lies a much larger clone, so this may be a sequencing read error. The V and J genes are TRBV5-1 and TRBJ1-4, with 7 bases aligning to TRBD1. With 5 bases clipped from V and 3 bases from J, the junction kept 4 bases outside the gene matches. The CDR3 is 14 amino acids. Per the germline V gene, CDR1 is SGHRS and CDR2 is YFSETQ. The chain's CDR3 is CASRPGQSNEKLFF. The CDR3 coding sequence is TGCGCCAGCAGACCGGGACAGTCTAATGAAAAACTGTTTTTT.

The J gene is TRBJ2-7, the V gene TRBV4-1; TRBD1 matches 10 bases. The germline CDR1 and CDR2 sequences are MGHRA and YSYEKL. V dropped 1 base and J dropped 6; count of bases not matched to a gene: 6. The CDR3 consists of 15 residues. The CDR3 sequence is CASSQAGQGIGEQYF. The CDR3 coding sequence is TGCGCCAGCAGCCAAGCGGGACAGGGGATCGGCGAGCAGTACTTC.

This clonotype was detected ten times or more. The chain links TRBV28 to TRBJ2-7; weak D call: TRBD2 (7 bases). The CDR3 is 15 amino acids. Deletions cut 5 bases from V and 3 bases from J, with 17 bases between. CDR1 is MDHEN and CDR2 is SYDVKM in the germline V gene. The CDR3 is CASSPTLGGHYEQYF. In DNA, the CDR3 is TGTGCCAGCAGTCCTACGCTCGGGGGGCACTACGAGCAGTACTTC.

The chain is built from TRBV6-1 and TRBJ2-2; the match to TRBD1 covers 8 bases. CDR1 and CDR2 from the germline V gene are MNHNS and SASEGT. V lost 6 bases and J lost 4; bases outside the gene matches: 10. The CDR3 loop spans 16 amino acids. CDR3 sequence (DNA): TGTGCCAGCAGCGGACAGGGAGCGGGTAGCACCGGGGAGCTGTTTTTT. The encoded protein is CASSGQGAGSTGELFF.

This clonotype was observed a handful of times. The chain has TRBV27 and TRBJ1-6; 10 bases map to TRBD1. V shed 5 bases, J shed 6 bases, and the junction held 4 bases outside the gene matches. This CDR3 region has 15 residues. The germline V gene has CDR1 MNHEY and CDR2 SMNVEV (reference sequence). CDR3 residues: CASSPTGGRNSPLHF. In nucleotides, the CDR3 is TGTGCCAGCAGTCCGACAGGGGGCCGTAATTCACCCCTCCACTTT.

This clonotype was observed at least ten times. J is TRBJ2-1 and V is TRBV4-3; 13 bases map to TRBD2. The CDR3 spans 15 residues. V was clipped by 4 bases and J by 9 bases; unmatched bases: 6. Per germline, CDR1 LGHNA and CDR2 YSLEER. The CDR3 bases are TGCGCCAGCAGCCTAGGGACTAGCGGGATACTTGAGCAGTTCTTC. Translated, it gives CASSLGTSGILEQFF.

In this sample, this clonotype turned up a few times. The chain uses TRBV6-1 and TRBJ2-7; TRBD1 aligns across 7 bases. The CDR3 sequence is 13 residues long. V shed 10 bases and J 3 bases; nucleotides not matched to a gene: 9. Germline lookup yields CDR1 MNHNS and CDR2 SASEGT. The CDR3 loop reads CAIPTGTNYEQYF. The CDR3 nucleotides are TGTGCCATTCCGACAGGGACAAACTACGAGCAGTACTTC.

This sequence joins TRBV9 and TRBJ2-3; D is unclear. Trimming removed 3 bases from V and 4 bases from J, with 12 bases in between. The CDR3 length is 14 residues. Germline V gene lookup returns CDR1 SGDLS and CDR2 YYNGEE. The CDR3 nucleotides are TGTGCCAGCAGCGCCCTAGTGCACTCAGATACGCAGTATTTT. It translates to CASSALVHSDTQYF.

The V and J genes are TRBV6-5 and TRBJ2-3; 9 bases map to TRBD2. Germline V CDR1 and CDR2: MNHEY, SVGAGI. This CDR3 is built from 17 residues. Trimming took 2 bases from V and 2 from J; bases not matched to a gene: 8. CDR3 protein: CASSYRTSGRTTDTQYF. The CDR3, as DNA: TGTGCCAGCAGTTACCGGACCAGCGGGAGGACCACAGATACGCAGTATTTT.

As to this clonotype: A much larger clone differs from this one at a single base, so this may be a read error. This chain joins TRBV6-6 and TRBJ2-7, with D perhaps TRBD1 or TRBD2 (5 bases each). The CDR3 loop spans 13 amino acids. Germline assignment: CDR1 MNHNY and CDR2 SVGAGI (reference sequence). The ends were cut back, 2 bases at V and 3 bases at J, with 8 bases in the middle. Here the CDR3 reads CASSYRDGYEQYF. The CDR3, as DNA: TGTGCCAGCAGTTACAGGGACGGCTACGAGCAGTACTTC.

In DNA form, the CDR3 reads TGTGCCAGCAGCCTGTGGTTCCCGGGGGCTAACTATGGCTACACCTTC. Encoded protein: CASSLWFPGANYGYTF. This sequence joins TRBV5-6 and TRBJ1-2; a possible D gene is TRBD1 (5 bases). From germline, CDR1 is SGHDT and CDR2 YYEEEE. This CDR3 region has 16 residues. V lost 4 bases and J 0 bases, leaving 16 bases between the germline ends. The variable domain in full, completed from reference TRBV5-6 and TRBJ1-2, reads DAGVTQSPTHLIKTRGQQVTLRCSPKSGHDTVSWYQQALGQGPQFIFQYYEEEERQRGNFPDRFSGHQFPNYSSELNVNALLLGDSALYLCASSLWFPGANYGYTFGSGTRLTVV.

This clonotype has a handful of counts. The V and J genes are TRBV24-1 and TRBJ2-2; possible D gene TRBD2, 6 bases. This CDR3 spans 15 amino acids. With 4 bases removed from V and 5 bases from J, the gap between germline ends came to 13 bases. Germline CDR1 reads KGHDR; CDR2 reads SFDVKD. The CDR3 nucleotides read TGTGCCACCAGTGAACCCGGGACTGCGACCGGGGAGCTGTTTTTT. Protein sequence: CATSEPGTATGELFF.

The sample holds many counts of this clonotype. The genes are TRBV10-3 and TRBJ1-2, with 7 bases that match TRBD1. This CDR3 region has 17 residues. The germline CDR1 and CDR2 sequences are ENHRY and SYGVKD. V trimming: 5 bases; J trimming: 2 bases; junction bases outside the gene matches: 14. The CDR3 here is CAISTAQGPGSNYGYTF. CDR3 DNA: TGTGCCATCAGTACCGCACAGGGGCCTGGCTCCAACTATGGCTACACCTTC.

This clonotype was detected only once. The V gene is TRBV6-1, the J gene TRBJ1-5; TRBD1 aligns across 10 bases. The CDR3 is made up of 15 amino acids. With V trimmed by 6 bases and J by 4 bases, 6 bases remained unmatched. CDR1 MNHNS and CDR2 SASEGT come from the germline V gene. The CDR3 bases are TGTGCCAGCAGCCCACGACAGGGGGCGAATCAGCCCCAGCATTTT. Amino acids: CASSPRQGANQPQHF.

The chain links TRBV18 to TRBJ2-7; 7 bases align to TRBD1. V gave up 1 base and J gave up 7 bases; unmatched junction bases: 7. The CDR3 consists of 14 residues. The germline V gene encodes CDR1 KGHSH and CDR2 LQKENI. The CDR3 protein is CASSPRDSFLEQYF. The CDR3 region has the DNA TGTGCCAGCTCACCACGGGACAGCTTTCTTGAGCAGTACTTC. The full variable domain, its missing parts supplied by reference TRBV18 and TRBJ2-7, is NAGVMQNPRHLVRRRGQEARLRCSPMKGHSHVYWYRQLPEEGLKFMVYLQKENIIDESGMPKERFSAEFPKEGPSILRIQQVVRGDSAAYFCASSPRDSFLEQYFGPGTRLTVT.

This clonotype was observed many times. This chain links TRBV28 with TRBJ2-1, with TRBD2 matching over 13 bases. CDR3 size: 17 residues. Germline loops: CDR1 MDHEN, CDR2 SYDVKM. The junction had 12 bases not matched to a gene; V was cut back by 4 bases and J by 9 bases. The CDR3 region is CASSSLRTSGSKVEQFF. CDR3 in DNA: TGTGCCAGCAGTTCCCTCAGGACTAGCGGGAGCAAAGTTGAGCAGTTCTTC.

The chain links TRBV28 to TRBJ2-7; possibly TRBD2 for D (5 bases). From germline, CDR1 is MDHEN and CDR2 SYDVKM. The CDR3 spans 14 residues. V lost 1 base and J lost 3, with 10 bases in between. CDR3 in amino acids: CASSLSASIYEQYF. For the CDR3, the DNA is TGTGCCAGCAGTTTATCGGCTAGCATCTACGAGCAGTACTTC.

This clonotype was detected many times. V usage is TRBV10-3 and J usage is TRBJ2-2; 9 bases line up with TRBD1. With V trimmed by 4 bases and J by 1 base, 7 bases remained unmatched. The CDR3 runs 17 residues. The germline V gene has CDR1 ENHRY and CDR2 SYGVKD. CDR3 in amino acids: CAISAGTGNVNTGELFF. CDR3 DNA sequence: TGTGCCATCAGTGCCGGGACAGGGAATGTGAACACCGGGGAGCTGTTTTTT.

In its sample, this clonotype was seen many times. The chain carries TRBV3-1 and TRBJ2-1; D may be TRBD2 (6 bases). V was trimmed by 0 bases and J by 4 bases, leaving 10 bases between them. This CDR3 comprises 15 residues. CDR1 is LGHDT and CDR2 is YNNKEL in the germline V gene (reference sequence). The CDR3 is CASSQDLLAYNEQFF. The CDR3 DNA reads TGTGCCAGCAGCCAAGACTTGCTAGCGTACAATGAGCAGTTCTTC.

The rearrangement uses TRBV5-1 and TRBJ2-6; D is unresolved. V gave up 0 bases and J gave up 4 bases, with 8 bases separating them. The CDR3 loop spans 15 amino acids. Germline values: CDR1 SGHRS, CDR2 YFSETQ. Here the CDR3 DNA reads TGCGCCAGCAGCTTGGTAATCGGCGGGGCCAACGTCCTGACTTTC. Residues: CASSLVIGGANVLTF.

The chain couples TRBV12-3 or TRBV12-4 to TRBJ2-5; TRBD1 might be the D (5 bases). Trimming removed 6 bases from V and 1 base from J, with 18 bases in between. There are 16 residues in the CDR3. The DNA for the CDR3 is TGTGCCAGCAGAAAAGACCTCGGACAATCCCAAGAGACCCAGTACTTC. This gives the protein CASRKDLGQSQETQYF.